These T cell receptor beta chains were read from a single sample in a study of cytomegalovirus exposure and HLA in healthy donors. The repertoire was sequenced with immunoSEQ multiplex PCR; TCRdb's copy has only in-frame clones and lacks some. Of over 150,000 clones in the sample, 85% to 90% are singletons; the top ten hold about 9.3%. Sequenced material: PBMCs. The receptors come from a woman aged 18-29 years in good health and CMV-seropositive. CDR3s include the opening cysteine and the closing phenylalanine or tryptophan. D genes are given only for firm matches. The size entry is marked missing in some rows and otherwise reads once, few, many or a size class.

J: TRBJ2-2; length: 14; D: -; size: -; V: TRBV9; CDR3: CASRPGQDTGELFF; DNA: TGTGCCAGCAGACCCGGACAAGACACCGGGGAGCTGTTTTTT
J: TRBJ2-3; length: 15; D: TRBD2; size: -; V: TRBV4-3; CDR3: CASSQVASGRDTQYF; DNA: TGCGCCAGCAGCCAAGTTGCTAGCGGGAGGGATACGCAGTATTTT
J: TRBJ2-3; length: 15; D: -; size: -; V: TRBV7-3; CDR3: CASRQEGTSTDTQYF; DNA: TGTGCCAGCAGGCAAGAGGGGACTAGCACAGATACGCAGTATTTT
J: TRBJ2-5; length: 16; D: TRBD1; size: -; V: TRBV9; CDR3: CASSVAETGGGETQYF; DNA: TGTGCCAGCAGCGTAGCTGAGACAGGGGGCGGAGAGACCCAGTACTTC
J: TRBJ2-5; length: 12; D: TRBD1; size: -; V: TRBV6-5; CDR3: CASSGTAETQYF; DNA: TGTGCCAGCAGCGGGACAGCAGAGACCCAGTACTTC
J: TRBJ2-5; length: 15; D: -; size: -; V: TRBV6-5; CDR3: CASSRIITGRETQYF; DNA: TGTGCCAGCAGTAGAATCATTACAGGGAGAGAGACCCAGTACTTC
J: TRBJ2-1; length: 15; D: -; size: -; V: TRBV9; CDR3: CASSGGGSSYNEQFF; DNA: TGTGCCAGCAGCGGCGGAGGGAGCTCCTACAATGAGCAGTTCTTC
J: TRBJ2-3; length: 11; D: -; size: -; V: TRBV14; CDR3: CASRQADTQYF; DNA: TGTGCCAGCAGGCAGGCAGATACGCAGTATTTT
J: TRBJ2-1; length: 13; D: -; size: -; V: TRBV7-3; CDR3: CASSSLPRNEQFF; DNA: TGTGCCAGCAGCTCCCTTCCCCGCAATGAGCAGTTCTTC
J: TRBJ2-7; length: 16; D: -; size: -; V: TRBV10-3; CDR3: CAISESGRDGNYEQYF; DNA: TGTGCCATCAGTGAGTCAGGGCGGGATGGGAATTACGAGCAGTACTTC
J: TRBJ1-2; length: 16; D: TRBD1; size: -; V: TRBV4-2; CDR3: CASSQDDSDRGYGYTF; DNA: TGTGCCAGCAGCCAAGACGATTCGGACAGGGGGTACGGCTACACCTTC
J: TRBJ2-2; length: 15; D: TRBD1; size: -; V: TRBV29-1; CDR3: CSVTGTGIYTGELFF; DNA: TGCAGCGTGACCGGGACAGGGATTTACACCGGGGAGCTGTTTTTT
J: TRBJ1-1; length: 13; D: TRBD1; size: -; V: TRBV7-9; CDR3: CASSLPTGYEAFF; DNA: TGTGCCAGCAGCTTACCGACAGGGTATGAAGCTTTCTTT
J: TRBJ1-4; length: 15; D: -; size: -; V: TRBV30; CDR3: CAWTVPGSPNEKLFF; DNA: TGTGCCTGGACCGTACCAGGGTCTCCTAATGAAAAACTGTTTTTT
J: TRBJ1-1; length: 14; D: -; size: -; V: TRBV4-2; CDR3: CASSQVGADTEAFF; DNA: TGTGCCAGCAGCCAAGTCGGTGCCGACACTGAAGCTTTCTTT
J: TRBJ2-7; length: 14; D: TRBD1; size: -; V: TRBV5-6; CDR3: CASRRTGDTYEQYF; DNA: TGTGCCAGCAGAAGGACAGGGGATACCTACGAGCAGTACTTC
J: TRBJ2-7; length: 14; D: TRBD2; size: -; V: TRBV28; CDR3: CASRTSGYTYEQYF; DNA: TGTGCCAGCAGGACTAGCGGTTATACCTACGAGCAGTACTTC
J: TRBJ1-4; length: 16; D: -; size: -; V: TRBV18; CDR3: CASSPRDTATNEKLFF; DNA: TGTGCCAGCTCACCACGAGACACTGCAACTAATGAAAAACTGTTTTTT
J: TRBJ2-4; length: 14; D: TRBD1; size: -; V: TRBV6-5; CDR3: CASSLRQGGNIQYF; DNA: TGTGCCAGCAGTCTAAGACAGGGCGGAAACATTCAGTACTTC
J: TRBJ2-5; length: 15; D: TRBD1; size: -; V: TRBV7-2; CDR3: CASSLRQGPQETQYF; DNA: TGTGCCAGCAGCTTAAGACAGGGTCCACAAGAGACCCAGTACTTC
J: TRBJ1-2; length: 12; D: TRBD1; size: -; V: TRBV29-1; CDR3: CSVDRDRRGYTF; DNA: TGCAGCGTTGATCGGGACAGGCGGGGCTACACCTTC
J: TRBJ2-2; length: 15; D: TRBD2; size: -; V: TRBV19; CDR3: CASSVDVSGSRELFF; DNA: TGTGCCAGTAGCGTAGACGTGAGCGGGAGCCGGGAGCTGTTTTTT
J: TRBJ1-2; length: 17; D: -; size: -; V: TRBV7-9; CDR3: CASSRRTDNNNNYGYTF; DNA: TGTGCCAGCAGTAGAAGGACAGACAACAATAATAACTATGGCTACACCTTC
J: TRBJ2-7; length: 18; D: TRBD1; size: -; V: TRBV10-1; CDR3: CASSSFPGQGIGSYEQYF; DNA: TGCGCCAGCAGCTCGTTCCCGGGACAGGGTATCGGCTCCTACGAGCAGTACTTC
J: TRBJ2-2; length: 15; D: -; size: -; V: TRBV2; CDR3: CASSEQGPNTGELFF; DNA: TGTGCCAGCAGTGAACAGGGGCCGAACACCGGGGAGCTGTTTTTT
J: TRBJ2-6; length: 19; D: TRBD1; size: -; V: TRBV5-4; CDR3: CASSSPWTGDLSGANVLTF; DNA: TGTGCCAGCAGCTCGCCCTGGACAGGGGACCTCTCTGGGGCCAACGTCCTGACTTTC
J: TRBJ1-5; length: 15; D: -; size: once; V: TRBV19; CDR3: CASSRGGGWDQPQHF; DNA: TGTGCCAGTAGTAGGGGAGGGGGATGGGATCAGCCCCAGCATTTT
J: TRBJ2-3; length: 14; D: -; size: -; V: TRBV27; CDR3: CASSPRTSTDTQYF; DNA: TGTGCCAGCAGTCCGCGAACTAGCACAGATACGCAGTATTTT
J: TRBJ1-1; length: 14; D: TRBD1; size: -; V: TRBV2; CDR3: CASRTGTVNTEAFF; DNA: TGTGCCAGCAGAACCGGGACAGTGAACACTGAAGCTTTCTTT
J: TRBJ2-3; length: 16; D: -; size: -; V: TRBV6-5; CDR3: CASSYAGLTLTDTQYF; DNA: TGTGCCAGCAGTTACGCGGGGCTCACTCTCACAGATACGCAGTATTTT
J: TRBJ1-1; length: 13; D: -; size: -; V: TRBV18; CDR3: CASSANQGTEAFF; DNA: TGTGCCAGCTCGGCCAACCAGGGTACTGAAGCTTTCTTT
J: TRBJ1-2; length: 17; D: TRBD1; size: -; V: TRBV4-3; CDR3: CASSQELPGQVHYGYTF; DNA: TGCGCCAGCAGCCAAGAACTGCCGGGACAGGTCCACTATGGCTACACCTTC
J: TRBJ1-1; length: 13; D: -; size: -; V: TRBV6-1; CDR3: CASSEGRVTEAFF; DNA: TGTGCCAGCAGTGAAGGTCGGGTCACTGAAGCTTTCTTT
J: TRBJ1-2; length: 13; D: -; size: -; V: TRBV13; CDR3: CASSLAPNYGYTF; DNA: TGTGCCAGCAGCTTGGCACCTAACTATGGCTACACCTTC
J: TRBJ1-1; length: 14; D: TRBD1; size: -; V: TRBV4-2; CDR3: CASSPGDSDTEAFF; DNA: TGTGCCAGCAGCCCTGGGGACAGCGACACTGAAGCTTTCTTT
J: TRBJ2-1; length: 17; D: TRBD2; size: -; V: TRBV27; CDR3: CASSSKKREGAYNEQFF; DNA: TGTGCCAGCAGTTCGAAAAAGCGGGAGGGCGCCTACAATGAGCAGTTCTTC
J: TRBJ2-1; length: 16; D: -; size: -; V: TRBV9; CDR3: CASSPRRTVLYNEQFF; DNA: TGTGCCAGCAGCCCCCGCCGGACAGTGCTCTACAATGAGCAGTTCTTC
J: TRBJ1-5; length: 15; D: -; size: -; V: TRBV5-8; CDR3: CASRVRGISNQPQHF; DNA: TGTGCCAGCAGGGTCAGGGGAATTAGCAATCAGCCCCAGCATTTT
J: TRBJ1-3; length: 15; D: -; size: once; V: TRBV27; CDR3: CASSMGGAAQNTIYF; DNA: TGTGCCAGCAGTATGGGGGGGGCTGCCCAAAACACCATATATTTT
J: TRBJ2-2; length: 19; D: TRBD2; size: few; V: TRBV6-4; CDR3: CASSDLPGSGRMNTGELFF; DNA: TGTGCCAGCAGTGACCTCCCCGGGAGCGGGAGGATGAACACCGGGGAGCTGTTTTTT